Sequencing of this TCR beta chain was carried out in a study of control samples from healthy donors and cancer patients (TCRdb year 2020). V is trimmed back by 7 bases and J by 6 bases, and the junction contains 17 bases that no gene match accounts for. The CDR3 runs 16 residues from the cysteine to the phenylalanine. The kept DNA is CDR3 alone, 48 bases in frame from the first base. The germline V gene (reference sequence) provides CDR1 PRHDT and CDR2 FYEKMQ. Receptor libraries were prepared by the immunoSEQ multiplex PCR assay. Imported from immuneACCESS, the table was reduced by TCRdb to in-frame sequences with V and J called. These copies leave out some clones; in studies compared against another copy, an unresolved V gene accounts for under half, and the cause of the remainder is not known. The sample table shows 150,000 to 180,000 clones, and roughly 92% are seen once. Over 2% of the sample lies in the top ten.

As to this clone: The specificity of this receptor is unknown. Base qualities are missing; no much larger clone stands one base away.

This TCR came from a man aged 45-65 years in good health. The chain was built from TRBV13 and TRBJ1-2; TRBD1 lines up with 7 middle nucleotides. Sequencing was done on a sample of blood. The DNA is as follows: TGTGCCAGCACCACTCAGCTCCAAAGGGACAGAGATGGCTACACCTTC. This is translated as CASTTQLQRDRDGYTF.